Below, 21 T cell receptor beta chains from the same sample are listed, as sequenced in a study of blood T cells in healthy people across ages. Primers used in a second PCR of roughly 7 to 11 cycles were a sample-barcoded 5' primer and a J-beta primer mix. In TCRdb, the 5' RACE reads were re-called with MiXCR into one record per CDR3 protein. The sample consists of about 1.7 million distinct CDR3 sequences, 28% of them appearing once. The sequencing input was blood. Source of these receptors: a woman in her 30s in good health.

This clonotype has only a few counts. DNA for the CDR3: TGTGCCAGCAGCTTATATGCAGAAGAGACCCAGTACTTC. It encodes CASSLYAEETQYF. This sequence joins TRBV7-6 and TRBJ2-5; no definite D call. The CDR3 contains 13 residues. V was cut by 2 bases and J by 3 bases, with 7 bases left in between. Germline CDR1 is SGHVS and CDR2 is FNYEAQ. The full variable domain, completed using reference TRBV7-6 and TRBJ2-5, is GAGVSQSPRYKVTKRGQDVALRCDPISGHVSLYWYRQALGQGPEFLTYFNYEAQQDKSGLPNDRFSAERPEGSISTLTIQRTEQRDSAMYRCASSLYAEETQYFGPGTRLLVL.

V is TRBV30 and J is TRBJ1-5; 8 bases map to TRBD1. After removal of 2 bases from V and 1 base from J, the junction contained 1 base not matched to a gene. CDR3 length equals 14 residues. Germline V CDR1 and CDR2: GTSNPN, SVGIG (reference sequence). CDR3 DNA: TGTGCCTGGAGTTCAGGGGGCAGCAATCAGCCCCAGCATTTT. Translating it yields CAWSSGGSNQPQHF.

V gene TRBV20-1 combines with J gene TRBJ2-7, with D perhaps TRBD2 (5 bases). V was trimmed by 0 bases and J by 6 bases, leaving 18 bases between them. This CDR3 is 15 amino acids long. The germline gives CDR1 DFQATT, CDR2 SNEGSKA (reference sequence). The CDR3 nucleotides read TGCAGTGCTAGAGATAAGGACGGGAATGGCGCCGAGCAGTACTTC. Protein product: CSARDKDGNGAEQYF.

This clonotype has more than one count but fewer than ten. The CDR3 coding sequence is TGTGCCAGCAGACCCACAGGGGCGGGACAGCCCCAGCATTTT. Translation: CASRPTGAGQPQHF. The rearrangement links TRBV28 to TRBJ1-5, with TRBD1 matching 7 bases. Germline trimming cut 6 bases from V and 7 bases from J; bases unmatched to any gene: 9. The CDR3 totals 14 residues. The germline V gene encodes CDR1 MDHEN and CDR2 SYDVKM.

The CDR3 region is CASSPSPSGRASSNEQFF. The CDR3 bases are TGTGCCAGCAGTCCATCCCCTAGCGGGAGGGCCTCTAGTAATGAGCAGTTCTTC. V usage is TRBV2 and J usage is TRBJ2-1; 12 bases fit TRBD2. CDR1 and CDR2 from the germline V gene are SNHLY and FYNNEI. This CDR3 region has 18 residues. The ends lost 5 bases at V and 7 bases at J; junction bases unmatched: 15.

The chain uses TRBV28 and TRBJ2-3, with a weak D call TRBD1 (5 bases). Germline CDR1 and CDR2: MDHEN and SYDVKM. This CDR3 comprises 15 residues. V was trimmed by 5 bases and J by 5 bases, leaving 17 bases between them. CDR3 coding DNA: TGTGCCAGCAGTCCCCCCGGCAGGGTTAGAGATACGCAGTATTTT. As protein: CASSPPGRVRDTQYF.

This clonotype was seen ten or more times. The chain links TRBV12-3 or TRBV12-4 to TRBJ2-4; D is undetermined. The CDR3 is made up of 13 amino acids. With 10 bases removed from V and 4 bases from J, the gap between germline ends came to 14 bases. Written as DNA, the CDR3 is TGTGCCATCCAAACAGAGTCTAAAAACATTCAGTACTTC. Translating gives CAIQTESKNIQYF.

About this clonotype itself: A junction end diverges from the germline sequence, so it may reflect a read error. The chain combines TRBV3-1 with TRBJ1-4, with a possible D match to TRBD1 (5 bases). Looked up from germline, CDR1 is LGHDT and CDR2 is YNNKEL (reference sequence). The CDR3 sequence is 13 residues long. The CDR3 loop reads CASSYRGNEELFF. The CDR3 region has the DNA TGTGCCAGCAGCTACCGGGGGAATGAAGAACTGTTTTTT. Using reference TRBV3-1 and TRBJ1-4 for the parts outside the CDR3, the full variable domain is DTAVSQTPKYLVTQMGNDKSIKCEQNLGHDTMYWYKQDSKKFLKIMFSYNNKELIINETVPNRFSPKSPDKAHLNLHINSLELGDSAVYFCASSYRGNEELFFGSGTQLSVL.

The rearrangement uses TRBV12-3 or TRBV12-4 and TRBJ1-3; maybe TRBD1 (6 bases). The CDR3 has 15 amino acids. Deletions cut 6 bases from V and 2 bases from J, with 14 bases between. The CDR3 reads CASRPQGLPGNTIYF. DNA for the CDR3: TGTGCCAGCAGACCACAGGGACTCCCTGGAAACACCATATATTTT.

The chain couples TRBV5-5 to TRBJ1-5; D gene unclear. The V end was cut by 2 bases, the J end by 1 base, with 10 bases between. The CDR3 covers 15 residues. Germline values: CDR1 SGHKS, CDR2 YYEKEE (reference sequence). The CDR3 region is CASSFQAGSNQPQHF. CDR3 coding DNA: TGTGCCAGCAGCTTCCAGGCCGGGAGCAATCAGCCCCAGCATTTT.

By frequency in the sample, this clonotype is medium-sized. The CDR3 protein is CSARVDRDYEQYF. CDR3 in DNA: TGCAGTGCTAGAGTAGACAGGGATTACGAGCAGTACTTC. V and J are TRBV20-1 and TRBJ2-7; 7 positions match TRBD1. The CDR3 has 13 residues. Germline CDR1 DFQATT, CDR2 SNEGSKA (reference sequence). After removal of 1 base from V and 4 bases from J, the junction contained 4 bases not matched to a gene.

This chain joins TRBV28 and TRBJ1-6; D is unclear. Germline V gives CDR1 MDHEN, CDR2 SYDVKM. V was clipped by 10 bases and J by 4 bases, with 17 bases between them. This CDR3 region has 15 residues. The DNA for the CDR3 is TGTGCCACCTACCCCCGGGGAGGATATAATTCACCCCTCCACTTT. Its protein is CATYPRGGYNSPLHF.

The J gene is TRBJ2-7, the V gene TRBV14, with unresolved D. Germline V CDR1 and CDR2: SGHDN, FVKESK. The CDR3 is 13 residues long. Trimming removed 0 bases from V and 5 bases from J, with 8 bases in between. The CDR3 bases are TGTGCCAGCAGCCAAGACGTTGGTGACGAGCAGTACTTC. It codes for CASSQDVGDEQYF.

This clonotype was detected many times. V and J are TRBV7-9 and TRBJ2-5; 11 nucleotides agree with TRBD1. The CDR3 loop spans 14 amino acids. The ends lost 5 bases at V and 5 bases at J; junction bases unmatched: 4. Germline CDR1 and CDR2: SEHNR and FQNEAQ (reference sequence). The CDR3 loop reads CASSAGQGGETQYF. CDR3 DNA sequence: TGTGCCAGCAGCGCGGGACAGGGGGGGGAGACCCAGTACTTC.

This clonotype has a handful of counts. An end of the junction differs from the germline gene, which may be a read error. This rearrangement joins TRBV10-3 to TRBJ2-7, with 10 bases fitting TRBD1. The germline V gene encodes CDR1 ENHRY and CDR2 SYGVKD. This CDR3 has 15 amino acids. CDR3 nucleotide sequence: TGTGCCATCAGTGAGTACGGGACAGGGGCTTACGAGCGGTACTTC. This translates into CAISEYGTGAYERYF.

This clonotype appeared a few times. V gene TRBV7-9 combines with J gene TRBJ2-1; 7 nucleotides match TRBD2. V lost 1 base, J lost 9 bases, and 6 bases stayed unmatched. The CDR3 has 14 residues. Per germline, CDR1 SEHNR and CDR2 FQNEAQ (reference sequence). The CDR3 nucleotides read TGTGCCAGCAGCTTAGGCGGGAGTCCGGGTGAGCAGTTCTTC. Translated: CASSLGGSPGEQFF.

Comment on this clonotype: The junction shows a germline mismatch at one end, possibly a read error. The V and J genes are TRBV7-2 and TRBJ2-1; 7 bases are shared with TRBD1. Looked up from germline, CDR1 is SGHTA and CDR2 is FQGNSA. The CDR3 runs 15 residues. The CDR3 loop is CASSLWDRAYSEQFF. DNA of the CDR3: TGTGCCAGCAGCTTATGGGACAGAGCTTACAGTGAGCAGTTCTTC.

This clonotype has just a few counts. The chain recombines TRBV29-1 with TRBJ1-2; D perhaps matches TRBD1 (6 bases). Germline CDR1 is SQVTM and CDR2 is ANQGSEA. V was shortened by 2 bases and J by 8 bases, with 15 bases between the two germline ends. The length of the CDR3 is 13 residues. The CDR3 spells CSVEQHQGWGYTF. The CDR3, as DNA: TGCAGCGTTGAACAGCACCAGGGGTGGGGCTACACCTTC.

V gene TRBV27 combines with J gene TRBJ2-5; 12 bases align to TRBD2. CDR1 and CDR2 from the germline V gene are MNHEY and SMNVEV (reference sequence). This CDR3 has 17 amino acids. With V trimmed by 3 bases and J by 2 bases, 7 bases remained unmatched. CDR3 sequence: CASSLGLAGDIQETQYF. CDR3 in DNA: TGTGCCAGCAGTTTGGGACTAGCGGGCGATATTCAAGAGACCCAGTACTTC.

J is TRBJ2-6 and V is TRBV2, with D tentatively TRBD1 (6 bases). CDR1 is SNHLY, CDR2 FYNNEI, per germline. This CDR3 has 19 amino acids. The V and J ends lost 6 bases and 2 bases respectively, with 23 bases between them. CDR3 in amino acids: CASRREGQGFLPGANVLTF. The CDR3 DNA is TGTGCCAGCAGGAGAGAGGGGCAGGGGTTTTTACCTGGGGCCAACGTCCTGACTTTC. The whole variable domain, remainder taken from reference TRBV2 and TRBJ2-6, is EPEVTQTPSHQVTQMGQEVILRCVPISNHLYFYWYRQILGQKVEFLVSFYNNEISEKSEIFDDQFSVERPDGSNFTLKIRSTKLEDSAMYFCASRREGQGFLPGANVLTFGAGSRLTVL.

The chain links TRBV19 to TRBJ2-5; possibly TRBD2 for D (6 bases). Germline assignment: CDR1 LNHDA and CDR2 SQIVND (reference sequence). V gave up 9 bases and J gave up 5 bases, with 10 bases separating them. The CDR3 covers 11 residues. CDR3 sequence: CARGLGETQYF. In DNA, the CDR3 is TGTGCCAGGGGACTCGGGGAGACCCAGTACTTC.